In this sample, the clone carrying this TCR gamma chain turned up many times. This entry is derived from a study of γδ T cells in repeated Plasmodium falciparum infection. Sequencing covered both gamma and delta TCR chains per sample. With CATT, TCRdb re-called clones from the multiplex PCR reads. The data contain 14,000 or so gamma-chain clones, under 2% of them seen just once; the ten biggest clones take up less than 35%. Sequenced material: gamma-delta T cells from blood. The sequence derives from a pool of human donors (malaria-infected and uninfected, not separated).

CDR3 sequence: CATWDFPYYKKLF. CDR3 DNA: TGTGCCACCTGGGACTTCCCTTATTATAAGAAACTCTTT. The chain is built from TRGV3 and TRGJ1 or TRGJ2. Germline V gene data show CDR1 as VTNTFY and CDR2 as YDVSTARD (reference sequence). The V gene end was trimmed by 3 bases and the J gene end by 3 bases; junction bases not matched to a gene: 5. The CDR3 extends over 13 amino acids.